This is a list of T cell receptor beta chains from one sample in a study of blood T cell repertoires in COVID-19. Here immunoSEQ multiplex PCR was the method, and the copy in TCRdb shows in-frame clones only, minus some. The sample has 200,000 or so clones, 80% to 90% seen once. The specimen sequenced was PBMCs or T cells enriched from blood (not recorded which). The receptors were sampled from a woman aged 40 to 50 with acute COVID-19. Both conserved end residues are part of each CDR3. The D gene is left open where the match is weak. Size is omitted from some rows. Given values are once, few, many or a class for expanded clones.

d_gene	abundance	v_gene	j_gene	len	CDR3nt	CDR3aa
TRBD2	-	TRBV11-3	TRBJ2-2	16	TGTGCCAGCAGCCCACTAGCGGGGGGGCAAACCGGGGAGCTGTTTTTT	CASSPLAGGQTGELFF
TRBD2	-	TRBV5-1	TRBJ2-2	16	TGCGCCAGCAGCTTGAGTAGCGGGAGGAACACCGGGGAGCTGTTTTTT	CASSLSSGRNTGELFF
-	-	TRBV7-3	TRBJ2-6	15	TGTGCCAGCAGCCCTCGGGACTCTGGGGCCAACGTCCTGACTTTC	CASSPRDSGANVLTF
TRBD1	once	TRBV5-1	TRBJ1-2	14	TGCGCCAGCAGCTTGGAGGGGGCAGGGTATGGCTACACCTTC	CASSLEGAGYGYTF
-	once	TRBV9	TRBJ2-7	16	TGTGCCAGCAGCGTAGGGGAGGGGGGAGGCTCCTACGAGCAGTACTTC	CASSVGEGGGSYEQYF
-	-	TRBV29-1	TRBJ2-3	13	TGCAGCGTAGGCGGACTAAACACAGATACGCAGTATTTT	CSVGGLNTDTQYF
TRBD2	-	TRBV13	TRBJ2-3	19	TGTGCCAGCAGCCCCAGGGGGTTCCAGCGGGGGGGCTTTGCAGATACGCAGTATTTT	CASSPRGFQRGGFADTQYF
TRBD1	-	TRBV3-1/TRBV3-2	TRBJ1-4	13	TGTGCCAGCAGTCTAAACAGGGGTGAAAAACTGTTTTTT	CASSLNRGEKLFF
TRBD1	-	TRBV27	TRBJ1-2	13	TGTGCCACCTTTACAGGGGGCGCCCATGGCTACACCTTC	CATFTGGAHGYTF
TRBD1	once	TRBV7-8	TRBJ1-1	16	TGTGCCAGCAGCTTAAGGGCAGGGGGCGTGAACACTGAAGCTTTCTTT	CASSLRAGGVNTEAFF
TRBD2	-	TRBV11-2	TRBJ2-7	14	TGTGCCAGCAGCTTATCCGGACTAGTCCACGAGCAGTACTTC	CASSLSGLVHEQYF
-	once	TRBV3-1/TRBV3-2	TRBJ1-2	13	TGTGCCAGCAGCCAAAAACCAGGCGTTGGCTACACCTTC	CASSQKPGVGYTF
-	once	TRBV19	TRBJ1-5	13	TGTGCCAGTAGTCCAGGTCCCAATCAGCCCCAGCATTTT	CASSPGPNQPQHF
TRBD2	-	TRBV7-9	TRBJ2-1	17	TGTGCCAGCAGCCCTAGGGAAGGACTAGCGGTCTACAATGAGCAGTTCTTC	CASSPREGLAVYNEQFF
-	-	TRBV28	TRBJ2-7	15	TGTGCCAGCAGTCCGCGCGGGATGACGGGCTACGAGCAGTACTTC	CASSPRGMTGYEQYF
-	-	TRBV6-5	TRBJ1-1	11	TGTGCCAGCAGTTACTTAGCTGAAGCTTTCTTT	CASSYLAEAFF
-	-	TRBV19	TRBJ1-5	13	TGTGCCAGTAGACAGGGCCCCAATCAGCCCCAGCATTTT	CASRQGPNQPQHF
-	-	TRBV5-1	TRBJ2-1	13	TGCGCCAGCAGCTTGGCTGCGATGAATGAGCAGTTCTTC	CASSLAAMNEQFF
-	-	TRBV18	TRBJ2-1	16	TGTGCCAGCTCACTCCCCGGGATAAACTCCCCCAGGGAGCAGTTCTTC	CASSLPGINSPREQFF
TRBD1	-	TRBV7-3	TRBJ2-7	14	TGTGCCAGCAGCCGATCCGGGACAGGGGACGAGCAGTACTTC	CASSRSGTGDEQYF
-	-	TRBV18	TRBJ1-2	15	TGTGCCAGCTCACCCCCCCAGGGGACCGCTTATGGCTACACCTTC	CASSPPQGTAYGYTF
TRBD1	once	TRBV2	TRBJ1-6	15	TGTGCCAGCAGATCTGGACAGGGGAAGTCTTCACCCCTCCACTTT	CASRSGQGKSSPLHF
-	-	TRBV29-1	TRBJ2-7	13	TGCAGCGTTGAAGACAAGAGCTCCTACGAGCAGTACTTC	CSVEDKSSYEQYF
TRBD2	-	TRBV14	TRBJ2-3	16	TGTGCCAGCAGCCAAGCGGGACTAGCGGGGGCCGATACGCAGTATTTT	CASSQAGLAGADTQYF
TRBD2	-	TRBV13	TRBJ2-5	17	TGTGCCAGCAGCTTCGGGCTAGCGGGGGGGAAACAAGAGACCCAGTACTTC	CASSFGLAGGKQETQYF
-	-	TRBV28	TRBJ2-7	10	TGTGCGGCGGGGAGATACGAGCAGTACTTC	CAAGRYEQYF
TRBD2	-	TRBV6-5	TRBJ2-3	15	TGTGCCAGCAGTTACACTAGCGGGAACACAGATACGCAGTATTTT	CASSYTSGNTDTQYF
-	once	TRBV24-1	TRBJ2-3	15	TGTGCCACCAGTGACCCCGCTAGCGGCACAGATACGCAGTATTTT	CATSDPASGTDTQYF
TRBD1	-	TRBV28	TRBJ2-7	14	TGTGCCAGCAGTCCCCGGGACAGCTCCTACGAGCAGTACTTC	CASSPRDSSYEQYF
TRBD2	-	TRBV5-4	TRBJ2-3	17	TGTGCCAGCAGCCAGCCGTCTAGCGGGAGGTCCGGAGATACGCAGTATTTT	CASSQPSSGRSGDTQYF
-	few	TRBV3-1/TRBV3-2	TRBJ1-2	15	TGTGCCAGCAGCCAAGATAGAGACGGGGAGTATGGCTACACCTTC	CASSQDRDGEYGYTF
-	-	TRBV10-1	TRBJ2-5	14	TGCGCCAGCAGCTTCGACTGCCTCCAAGAGACCCAGTACTTC	CASSFDCLQETQYF
TRBD2	-	TRBV29-1	TRBJ2-3	14	TGCAGCGTAGAGCGGGGGGTGCGGCCAGATACGCAGTATTTT	CSVERGVRPDTQYF
-	-	TRBV4-1	TRBJ1-1	14	TGCGCCAGCAGCCAACAGAACCTGAACACTGAAGCTTTCTTT	CASSQQNLNTEAFF
TRBD2	-	TRBV7-9	TRBJ2-5	15	TGTGCCAGCAGCTGGGGACTAGCGGGAGGAGAGACCCAGTACTTC	CASSWGLAGGETQYF